This T cell receptor (beta chain) was sequenced in a study of blood T cells in healthy people across ages. Study-wide results and limits: The authors considered diversity estimates from one million T cells to be underestimates. Unsorted PBMC material precluded a definitive naive versus antigen-experienced comparison.

The CDR3 is 14 residues long. From germline, CDR1 is SGDLS and CDR2 YYNGEE. V lost 0 bases and J 4 bases, leaving 10 bases between the germline ends. Concerning this clonotype: Its antigen is not identified.

Next came a second PCR, run for about 7 to 12 cycles, which used a sample-barcoded 5' primer along with a J-beta primer mix. From the 5' RACE reads, TCRdb called clonotypes with MiXCR, one entry per CDR3 protein. The sample has about 800,000 distinct CDR3 sequences; 58% are singletons. Sequences were obtained from blood. This receptor was taken from a man younger than 45 in good health. This chain links TRBV9 with TRBJ2-5; D not resolved. This chain's CDR3 is CASSVGSGIETQYF. For the CDR3, the DNA is TGTGCCAGCAGCGTAGGTAGTGGCATAGAGACCCAGTACTTC. Based on the CDR3 plus reference TRBV9 and TRBJ2-5, the full variable domain is DSGVTQTPKHLITATGQRVTLRCSPRSGDLSVYWYQQSLDQGLQFLIQYYNGEERAKGNILERFSAQQFPDLHSELNLSSLELGDSALYFCASSVGSGIETQYFGPGTRLLVL.